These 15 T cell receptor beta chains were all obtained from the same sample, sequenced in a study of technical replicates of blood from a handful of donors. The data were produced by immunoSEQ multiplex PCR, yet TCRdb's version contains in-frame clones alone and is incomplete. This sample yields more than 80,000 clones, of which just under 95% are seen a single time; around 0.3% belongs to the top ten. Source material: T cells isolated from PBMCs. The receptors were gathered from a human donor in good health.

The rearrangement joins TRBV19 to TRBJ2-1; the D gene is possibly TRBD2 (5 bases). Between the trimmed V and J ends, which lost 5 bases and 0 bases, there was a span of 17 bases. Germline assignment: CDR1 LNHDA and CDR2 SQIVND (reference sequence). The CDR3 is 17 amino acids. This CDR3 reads CASSQPGRTRSYNEQFF. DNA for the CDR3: TGTGCCAGTAGTCAACCTGGACGGACTCGCTCCTACAATGAGCAGTTCTTC.

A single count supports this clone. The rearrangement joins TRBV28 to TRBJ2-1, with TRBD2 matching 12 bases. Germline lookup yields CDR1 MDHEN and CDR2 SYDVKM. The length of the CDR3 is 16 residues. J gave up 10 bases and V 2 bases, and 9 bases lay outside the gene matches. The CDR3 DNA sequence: TGTGCCAGCAGTTTACCTCTAGCGGGAGGGCCAATAGAGCAGTTCTTC. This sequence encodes CASSLPLAGGPIEQFF.

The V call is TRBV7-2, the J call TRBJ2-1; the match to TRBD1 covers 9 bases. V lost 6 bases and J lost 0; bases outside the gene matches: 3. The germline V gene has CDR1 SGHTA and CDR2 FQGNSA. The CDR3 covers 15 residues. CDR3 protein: CASRGQGSSYNEQFF. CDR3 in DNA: TGTGCCAGCAGAGGACAGGGGAGCTCCTACAATGAGCAGTTCTTC.

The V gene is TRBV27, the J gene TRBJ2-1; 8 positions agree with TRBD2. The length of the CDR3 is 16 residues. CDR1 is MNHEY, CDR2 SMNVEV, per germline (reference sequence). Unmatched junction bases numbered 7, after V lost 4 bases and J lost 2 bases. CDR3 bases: TGTGCCAGCAGTTCGTCAGCGGGAGAAACCTACAATGAGCAGTTCTTC. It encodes CASSSSAGETYNEQFF.

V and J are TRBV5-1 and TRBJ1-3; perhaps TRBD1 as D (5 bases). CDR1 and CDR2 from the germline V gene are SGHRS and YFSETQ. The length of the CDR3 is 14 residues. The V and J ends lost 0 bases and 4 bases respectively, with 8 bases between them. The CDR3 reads CASSLDRPGNTIYF. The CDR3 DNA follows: TGCGCCAGCAGCTTGGACAGGCCCGGAAACACCATATATTTT.

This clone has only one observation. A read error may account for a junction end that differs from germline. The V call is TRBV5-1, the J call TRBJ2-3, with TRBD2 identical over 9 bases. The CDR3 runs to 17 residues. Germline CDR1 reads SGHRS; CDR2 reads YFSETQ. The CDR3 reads CASSSSLAGARTDTQYF. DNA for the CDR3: TGCGCCAGCAGCTCGAGTTTAGCGGGAGCAAGGACAGATACGCAATATTTT. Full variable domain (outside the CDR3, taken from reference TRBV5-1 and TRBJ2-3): KAGVTQTPRYLIKTRGQQVTLSCSPISGHRSVSWYQQTPGQGLQFLFEYFSETQRNKGNFPGRFSGRQFSNSRSEMNVSTLELGDSALYLCASSSSLAGARTDTQYFGPGTRLTVL.

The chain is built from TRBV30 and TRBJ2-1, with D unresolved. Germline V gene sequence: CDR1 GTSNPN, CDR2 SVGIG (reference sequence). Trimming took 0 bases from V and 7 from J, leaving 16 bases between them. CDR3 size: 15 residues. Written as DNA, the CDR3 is TGTGCCTGGAGTGTAAGCATTGCCTTTCCTAATGAGCAGTTCTTC. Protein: CAWSVSIAFPNEQFF. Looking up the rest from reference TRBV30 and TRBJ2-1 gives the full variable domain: SQTIHQWPATLVQPVGSPLSLECTVEGTSNPNLYWYRQAAGRGLQLLFYSVGIGQISSEVPQNLSASRPQDRQFILSSKKLLLSDSGFYLCAWSVSIAFPNEQFFGPGTRLTVL.

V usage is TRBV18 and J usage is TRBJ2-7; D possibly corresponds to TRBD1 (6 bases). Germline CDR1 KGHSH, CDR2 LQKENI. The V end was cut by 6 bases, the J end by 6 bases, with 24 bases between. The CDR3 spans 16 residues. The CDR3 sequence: CASSQGVSGQRGEQYF. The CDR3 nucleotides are TGTGCCAGCTCCCAGGGAGTGAGCGGACAGCGAGGCGAGCAGTACTTC.

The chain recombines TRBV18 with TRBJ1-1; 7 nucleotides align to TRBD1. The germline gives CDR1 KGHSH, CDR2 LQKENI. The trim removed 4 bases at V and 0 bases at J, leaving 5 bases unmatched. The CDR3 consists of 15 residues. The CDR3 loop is CASSRDSIMNTEAFF. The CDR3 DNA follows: TGTGCCAGCTCACGGGACAGTATTATGAACACTGAAGCTTTCTTT.

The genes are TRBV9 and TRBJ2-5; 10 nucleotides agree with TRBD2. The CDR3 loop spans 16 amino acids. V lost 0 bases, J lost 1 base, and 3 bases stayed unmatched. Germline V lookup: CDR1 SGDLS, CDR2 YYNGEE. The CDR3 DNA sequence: TGTGCCAGCAGCGTAGGACTAGCGGGCCTCCAAGAGACCCAGTACTTC. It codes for CASSVGLAGLQETQYF.

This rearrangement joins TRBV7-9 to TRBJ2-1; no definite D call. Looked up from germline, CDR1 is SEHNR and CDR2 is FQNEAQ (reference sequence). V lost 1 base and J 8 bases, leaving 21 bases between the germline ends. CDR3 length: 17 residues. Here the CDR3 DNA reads TGTGCCAGCAGCTTAGGTGGGTGGGTCCCGGCCAGCGATGAGCAGTTCTTC. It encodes CASSLGGWVPASDEQFF.

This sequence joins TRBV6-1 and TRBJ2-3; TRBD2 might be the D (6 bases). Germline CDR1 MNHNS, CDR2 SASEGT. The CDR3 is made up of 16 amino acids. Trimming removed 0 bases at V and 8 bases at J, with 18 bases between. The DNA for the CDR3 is TGTGCCAGCAGTGAAGCACAAAGCCGGGACTGGCCTACGCAGTATTTT. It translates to CASSEAQSRDWPTQYF.

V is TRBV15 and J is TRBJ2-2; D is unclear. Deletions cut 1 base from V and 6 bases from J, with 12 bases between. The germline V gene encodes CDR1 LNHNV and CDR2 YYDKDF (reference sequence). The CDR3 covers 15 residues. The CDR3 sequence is CATSRGVGYPGELFF. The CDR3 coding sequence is TGTGCCACCAGCAGAGGAGTGGGCTATCCCGGGGAGCTGTTTTTT.

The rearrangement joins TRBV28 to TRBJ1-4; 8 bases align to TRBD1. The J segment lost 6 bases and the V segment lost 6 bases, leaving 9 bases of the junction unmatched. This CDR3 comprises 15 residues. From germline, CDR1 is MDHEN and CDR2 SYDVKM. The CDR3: CASSQWTGRDEKLFF. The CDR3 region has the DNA TGTGCCAGCAGCCAATGGACAGGGCGGGATGAAAAACTGTTTTTT. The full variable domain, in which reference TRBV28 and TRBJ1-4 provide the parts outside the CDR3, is DVKVTQSSRYLVKRTGEKVFLECVQDMDHENMFWYRQDPGLGLRLIYFSYDVKMKEKGDIPEGYSVSREKKERFSLILESASTNQTSMYLCASSQWTGRDEKLFFGSGTQLSVL.

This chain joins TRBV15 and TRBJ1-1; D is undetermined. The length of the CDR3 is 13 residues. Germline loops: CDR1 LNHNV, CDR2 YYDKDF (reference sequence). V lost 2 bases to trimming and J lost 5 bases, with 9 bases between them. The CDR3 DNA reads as TGTGCCACCAGCAGAATAACCGGGACTGAAGCTTTCTTT. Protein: CATSRITGTEAFF.